These 9 T cell receptor beta chains were all obtained from the same sample, sequenced in a study of beta chain features in type 1 diabetes. Study outcomes and limitations: Type 1 diabetes patients had TCRB CDR3s that were shorter (moderately but significantly so) in all four CD4+ subsets.

These TCRs' antigens remain unknown. Every bit of the isolated RNA underwent reverse transcription, so sequencing read expressed TCRB transcripts. The repertoire was sequenced with immunoSEQ multiplex PCR; TCRdb's copy has only in-frame clones and lacks some. The data show about 240,000 clones, roughly 13% seen once. The specimen sequenced was naive CD4+ T cells from blood. Receptors originate from a man aged 25-45 years with type 1 diabetes.

This clone was seen only a few times. V and J are TRBV5-1 and TRBJ2-5, with 7 bases matching TRBD2. Germline trimming cut 3 bases from V and 1 base from J; bases unmatched to any gene: 6. The CDR3 consists of 15 residues. Per the germline V gene, CDR1 is SGHRS and CDR2 is YFSETQ. As DNA, the CDR3 is TGCGCCAGCAGCTGGGAGGGACTGGCCCAAGAGACCCAGTACTTC. Residues: CASSWEGLAQETQYF.

The rearrangement joins TRBV7-9 to TRBJ1-3, with TRBD1 as a possible D gene (5 bases). The CDR3 contains 12 residues. V lost 5 bases, J lost 4 bases, and 6 bases lay in between. From germline, CDR1 is SEHNR and CDR2 FQNEAQ (reference sequence). The CDR3 DNA sequence: TGTGCCAGCAGCCCAGGGGGAAACACCATATATTTT. Protein product: CASSPGGNTIYF. Based on the CDR3 plus reference TRBV7-9 and TRBJ1-3, the full variable domain is DTGVSQNPRHKITKRGQNVTFRCDPISEHNRLYWYRQTLGQGPEFLTYFQNEAQLEKSRLLSDRFSAERPKGSFSTLEIQRTEQGDSAMYLCASSPGGNTIYFGEGSWLTVV.

This clone was recorded a few times. The rearrangement joins TRBV29-1 to TRBJ2-6; possible D gene TRBD1, 6 bases. There are 18 residues in the CDR3. The V gene's germline CDR1 is SQVTM and CDR2 ANQGSEA. Trimming removed 1 base at V and 0 bases at J, with 16 bases between. CDR3 amino acids: CSVEVFDQGPSGANVLTF. CDR3 in DNA: TGCAGCGTTGAAGTTTTCGACCAGGGGCCCTCTGGGGCCAACGTCCTGACTTTC.

A word on this clone: The germline gene is not matched at one end of the junction; a read error may be the cause. The J gene is TRBJ1-5, the V gene TRBV6-6; D remains unclear. The CDR3 sequence is 11 residues long. Germline CDR1 is MNHNY and CDR2 is SVGAGI (reference sequence). The CDR3 sequence is CASNGGGSCIF. As DNA, the CDR3 is TGTGCCAGCAACGGAGGCGGGTCTTGCATTTTT.

J is TRBJ2-7 and V is TRBV18; 8 bases align to TRBD2. J gave up 4 bases and V 3 bases, and 11 bases lay outside the gene matches. The CDR3 has 16 residues. The germline V gene encodes CDR1 KGHSH and CDR2 LQKENI. The CDR3 region is CASSPPSGGVRYEQYF. The CDR3, as DNA: TGTGCCAGCTCACCCCCCTCGGGAGGGGTGAGATACGAGCAGTACTTC.

This chain joins TRBV19 and TRBJ2-7, with TRBD2 matching over 9 bases. Germline loops: CDR1 LNHDA, CDR2 SQIVND (reference sequence). V lost 5 bases, J lost 1 base, and 9 bases stayed unmatched. The CDR3 loop spans 16 amino acids. CDR3 sequence (DNA): TGTGCCAGTAGTGACCTCGGCGGGGGGGAATCCTACGAGCAGTACTTC. This sequence encodes CASSDLGGGESYEQYF.

This clone has more than one count but fewer than ten. The gene calls are TRBV23-1 and TRBJ2-7; 7 bases agree with TRBD1. TRBV23-1 is an open reading frame whose function is uncertain. The CDR3 covers 18 residues. Germline trimming cut 0 bases from V and 4 bases from J; bases unmatched to any gene: 15. CDR3 amino acids: CASSQSALTRGHGYEQYF. As DNA, the CDR3 is TGCGCCAGCAGTCAATCGGCCCTGACAAGGGGGCACGGGTACGAGCAGTACTTC.

The chain is built from TRBV7-2 and TRBJ1-2; TRBD1 might be the D (5 bases). V lost 0 bases, J lost 1 base, and 12 bases lay in between. Germline assignment: CDR1 SGHTA and CDR2 FQGNSA. The CDR3 spans 16 residues. The CDR3 here is CASSLAEGRSNYGYTF. CDR3 sequence (DNA): TGTGCCAGCAGCTTAGCGGAGGGACGGAGTAACTATGGCTACACCTTC.

This clone has more than one count but fewer than ten. The gene calls are TRBV5-4 and TRBJ1-6; 10 bases align to TRBD1. The CDR3 spans 15 residues. V was clipped by 2 bases and J by 6 bases; unmatched bases: 2. From germline, CDR1 is SGHNT and CDR2 YYREEE (reference sequence). DNA for the CDR3: TGTGCCAGCAGCTTATGGACAGGGGGTAATTCACCCCTCCACTTT. Translation gives CASSLWTGGNSPLHF.